This TCR beta chain was retrieved from a study of metastatic and nonmetastatic thyroid tumors (dated by TCRdb to about 2020). Background for the entire study: Repertoires were compared across peripheral blood and tumor or nodule tissue samples from malignant and benign thyroid patients. Here is what the overall study found, with its caveats: In both blood and tumor samples, malignant tumors were reported to have significantly higher TCR beta diversity than benign nodules.

In the case of this clone: What this receptor recognizes is not known. This is likely a read error, given that the CDR3 carries no conserved phenylalanine or tryptophan at its end. Because the CDR3's place on the DNA is in doubt, the DNA is left out and the CDR3 is given as listed by TCRdb.

No patient had received any treatment before thyroid surgery. Patient clinical samples collected from the early 2010s to the late 2010s were retrospectively analysed using T-cell receptor beta sequencing. Taken from the germline V gene, the CDR1 and CDR2 loops are MNHEY and SVGEGT. The CDR3 totals 15 residues, both ends included. The library relied on PCR. Reads for this sample came from an Illumina HiSeq 4000. The TCR beta-chain CDR3 region of each patient was profiled by high-throughput sequencing. In the source study's methods: The researchers built a classifier to tell apart papillary thyroid cancer patients with distant metastasis, based on CDR3 differences among clinicopathological groups. To measure repertoire diversity the researchers used the Shannon index, while the Morisita-Horn index served to gauge how similar the tumor and blood repertoires were. The public reads were reanalyzed by TCRdb: fastp trimming at Q25, MiXCR alignment, in-frame beta chains only. The V and J calls and clone size come from TCRdb's table, not from the authors' own analysis. This sample holds about 16,000 clones; about 29% were observed only once. The top ten clones comprise 10% to 15% of the sample.

Sequenced input: tumor tissue. The sequence was collected from a male donor with papillary thyroid cancer or a benign thyroid nodule (not recorded which). Some clones in this sample may be carry-over from other donors' samples. The chain is made from TRBV6-2 or TRBV6-3 and TRBJ2-1; the D call in the table, TRBD2, was not verified against the DNA. The CDR3 protein: CASRALAGALAGATL.